This T cell receptor beta chain derives from a study of technical replicates of blood from several donors. Sequencing used immunoSEQ multiplex PCR; TCRdb keeps in-frame clones, though not all of them. The sample contains some 70,000 clones, nearly 98% of which appear only once. The CDR3 consists of 15 residues. Trimming stripped 5 bases from V and 4 bases from J, with 19 bases between. The germline CDR1 and CDR2 sequences are GTSNPN and SVGIG (reference sequence). Material: T cells isolated from PBMCs. The source of this sequence is a human donor in good health. The chain carries TRBV30 and TRBJ2-3, with D perhaps TRBD1 (6 bases). CDR3 in amino acids: CAWAPTGWGADTQYF. The CDR3, as DNA: TGTGCCTGGGCCCCCACAGGGTGGGGCGCAGATACGCAGTATTTT.